This T cell receptor beta chain came from a study of patients and donors after allogeneic stem cell transplantation. In germline, CDR1 is LNHDA, CDR2 SQIVND (reference sequence). The CDR3 covers 17 residues. The junction had 9 bases not matched to a gene; V was cut back by 4 bases and J by 2 bases. TCRdb recomputed calls from the RT-PCR reads with MiXCR, one row per CDR3 protein. The data contain 15,000 to 20,000 distinct CDR3 sequences, 4.5% to 5.5% of them seen just once; the ten biggest clones take up 35% to 50%. Only one count was recorded for this clonotype. This TCR was recovered from a human donor who was either an allogeneic HSCT recipient or a stem cell or donor lymphocyte infusion donor (not recorded which). It is not recorded whose cells these are; they may come from a transplant donor. J is TRBJ2-1 and V is TRBV19; 9 positions agree with TRBD2. The source material was blood, either unsorted or a sorted T cell fraction (not recorded which). CDR3 in amino acids: CASSRLSGGGAYNEQFF. Written as DNA, the CDR3 is TGTGCCAGTAGTAGGCTTAGCGGGGGCGGGGCCTACAATGAGCAGTTCTTC.